This passage covers 12 T cell receptor beta chains from one sample sequenced in a study of neoadjuvant nivolumab and ipilimumab in lung cancer. Here immunoSEQ multiplex PCR was the method, and the copy in TCRdb shows in-frame clones only, minus some. Here the sample spans fewer than 10,000 clones, 70% to 80% being singletons. The sample consisted of adjacent normal lung tissue, taken after neoadjuvant nivolumab, alone or with ipilimumab, at or shortly before surgery. Source of these receptors: an adult with non-small cell lung cancer.

V usage is TRBV6-5 and J usage is TRBJ1-6; no reliable D call. This CDR3 region has 15 residues. CDR1 MNHEY and CDR2 SVGAGI come from the germline V gene. The V end lost 6 bases, the J end lost 2 bases, and 11 bases lay between the germline ends. The CDR3 loop is CASSETAPYNSPLHF. For the CDR3, the DNA is TGTGCCAGCAGCGAAACAGCACCCTATAATTCACCCCTCCACTTT.

DNA for the CDR3: TGTGCCAGCAGCCTCCACAGGGAAAGGAGCACTGAAGCTTTCTTT. Protein product: CASSLHRERSTEAFF. The chain links TRBV7-2 to TRBJ1-1; a possible D gene is TRBD1 (6 bases). V was clipped by 5 bases and J by 4 bases, with 17 bases between them. Germline V CDR1 and CDR2: SGHTA, FQGNSA. The CDR3 totals 15 residues. Based on the CDR3 plus reference TRBV7-2 and TRBJ1-1, the full variable domain is GAGVSQSPSNKVTEKGKDVELRCDPISGHTALYWYRQSLGQGLEFLIYFQGNSAPDKSGLPSDRFSAERTGGSVSTLTIQRTQQEDSAVYLCASSLHRERSTEAFFGQGTRLTVV.

The chain combines TRBV29-1 with TRBJ1-2, with a weak D call TRBD1 (5 bases). From germline, CDR1 is SQVTM and CDR2 ANQGSEA. This CDR3 is 12 amino acids long. The germline V and J ends were trimmed by 3 bases and 8 bases, with 13 bases remaining between them. The DNA of the CDR3 is TGCAGCGTTGATAGGACATTAGGCGGCTACACCTTC. Amino acids: CSVDRTLGGYTF.

The J gene is TRBJ2-6, the V gene TRBV27, with D perhaps matching TRBD1 or TRBD2 (5 bases each). V lost 1 base to trimming and J lost 4 bases, with 11 bases between them. Germline CDR1 reads MNHEY; CDR2 reads SMNVEV (reference sequence). The CDR3 contains 16 residues. CDR3 bases: TGTGCCAGCAGTTTATTGTCTGGGACCGGGGCCAACGTCCTGACTTTC. Protein: CASSLLSGTGANVLTF.

The chain recombines TRBV5-4 with TRBJ2-6; D unresolved. This CDR3 is 17 amino acids long. The V end was cut by 0 bases, the J end by 0 bases, with 10 bases between. CDR1 SGHNT and CDR2 YYREEE come from the germline V gene (reference sequence). The CDR3 DNA follows: TGTGCCAGCAGCTTGGAGGGCAGAAGCTCTGGGGCCAACGTCCTGACTTTC. Translation gives CASSLEGRSSGANVLTF.

The rearrangement uses TRBV7-8 and TRBJ1-1, with a possible D match to TRBD1 (5 bases). The germline V gene has CDR1 SGHVS and CDR2 FQNEAQ. The CDR3 runs to 13 residues. Between the trimmed V and J ends, which lost 7 bases and 7 bases, there was a span of 16 bases. For the CDR3, the DNA is TGTGCCAGCACCCCTAGAGGGGAGTATGAAGCTTTCTTT. Translated, it gives CASTPRGEYEAFF.

This chain uses TRBV6-5 with TRBJ2-7; D possibly corresponds to TRBD1 (6 bases). The CDR3 consists of 10 residues. V was clipped by 7 bases and J by 9 bases, with 10 bases between them. Germline V CDR1 and CDR2: MNHEY, SVGAGI. The CDR3 region has the DNA TGTGCCAGCAAGGGGGATAGGCAGTACTTC. This translates into CASKGDRQYF.

This chain joins TRBV5-1 and TRBJ1-2; 9 bases align to TRBD1. The ends lost 4 bases at V and 2 bases at J; junction bases unmatched: 6. The CDR3 has 15 amino acids. Germline CDR1 and CDR2: SGHRS and YFSETQ. CDR3 amino acids: CASSVPGTGNYGYTF. CDR3 nucleotides: TGCGCCAGCAGCGTCCCCGGGACAGGGAACTATGGCTACACCTTC.

This sequence joins TRBV5-1 and TRBJ1-1, with 7 bases matching TRBD1. CDR3 length: 15 amino acids. CDR1 SGHRS and CDR2 YFSETQ come from the germline V gene. Trimming at V came to 0 bases and at J to 2 bases, leaving 4 bases not matched to a gene. Written as DNA, the CDR3 is TGCGCCAGCAGCTTGGTCCCAGGGGGTAACACTGAAGCTTTCTTT. It codes for CASSLVPGGNTEAFF.

This rearrangement joins TRBV6-5 to TRBJ2-1, with D perhaps TRBD1 (5 bases). This CDR3 has 15 residues. Trimming removed 1 base at V and 7 bases at J, with 14 bases between. The germline V gene has CDR1 MNHEY and CDR2 SVGAGI. The CDR3 coding sequence is TGTGCCAGCAGTTACTGGCAGGGCGCCAAGAATGAGCAGTTCTTC. Translated, it gives CASSYWQGAKNEQFF.

The chain carries TRBV11-3 and TRBJ2-1; 7 bases agree with TRBD2. The V and J ends lost 0 bases and 3 bases, in that order; junction bases with no gene match: 2. There are 15 residues in the CDR3. Germline assignment: CDR1 SGHNT and CDR2 YENEEA. DNA of the CDR3: TGTGCCAGCAGCTTAGATGGGGGGGGCTACAATGAGCAGTTCTTC. Its translation is CASSLDGGGYNEQFF. The full variable domain, with the rest looked up from reference TRBV11-3 and TRBJ2-1, is EAGVVQSPRYKIIEKKQPVAFWCNPISGHNTLYWYLQNLGQGPELLIRYENEEAVDDSQLPKDRFSAERLKGVDSTLKIQPAELGDSAVYLCASSLDGGGYNEQFFGPGTRLTVL.

This clone was seen a handful of times. The CDR3 sequence: CASSVVDRWGDTQYF. CDR3 nucleotides: TGTGCCAGCAGCGTAGTTGACAGATGGGGAGATACGCAGTATTTT. The rearrangement uses TRBV9 and TRBJ2-3; tentative D call: TRBD1 (5 bases). CDR1 and CDR2 from the germline V gene are SGDLS and YYNGEE. Trimming removed 0 bases at V and 5 bases at J, with 13 bases between. The CDR3 is 15 amino acids.